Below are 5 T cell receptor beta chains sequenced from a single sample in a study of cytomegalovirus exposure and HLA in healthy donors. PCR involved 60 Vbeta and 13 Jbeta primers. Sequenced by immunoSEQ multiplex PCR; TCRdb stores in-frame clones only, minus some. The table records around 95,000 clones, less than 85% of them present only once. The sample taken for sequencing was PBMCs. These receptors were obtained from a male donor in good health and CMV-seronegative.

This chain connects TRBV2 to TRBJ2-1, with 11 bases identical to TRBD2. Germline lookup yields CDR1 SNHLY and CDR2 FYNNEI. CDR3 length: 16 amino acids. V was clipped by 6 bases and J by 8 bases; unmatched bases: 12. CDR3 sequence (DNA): TGTGCCAGCAGAGCCGTGACTAGCGGGATTCTCGATGAGCAGTTCTTC. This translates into CASRAVTSGILDEQFF.

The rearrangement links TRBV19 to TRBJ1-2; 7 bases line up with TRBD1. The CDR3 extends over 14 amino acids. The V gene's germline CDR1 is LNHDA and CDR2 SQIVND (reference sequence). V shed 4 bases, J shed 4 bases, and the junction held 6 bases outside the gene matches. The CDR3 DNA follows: TGTGCCAGTAGTACGGGACAGAACAGCTATGGCTACACCTTC. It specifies CASSTGQNSYGYTF.

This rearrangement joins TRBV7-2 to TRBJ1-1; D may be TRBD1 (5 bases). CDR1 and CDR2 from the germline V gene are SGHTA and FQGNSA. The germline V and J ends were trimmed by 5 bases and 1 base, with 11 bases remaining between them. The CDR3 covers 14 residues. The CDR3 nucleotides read TGTGCCAGCAGCACATATACAGGGAACACTGAAGCTTTCTTT. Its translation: CASSTYTGNTEAFF. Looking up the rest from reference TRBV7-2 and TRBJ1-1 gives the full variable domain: GAGVSQSPSNKVTEKGKDVELRCDPISGHTALYWYRQSLGQGLEFLIYFQGNSAPDKSGLPSDRFSAERTGGSVSTLTIQRTQQEDSAVYLCASSTYTGNTEAFFGQGTRLTVV.

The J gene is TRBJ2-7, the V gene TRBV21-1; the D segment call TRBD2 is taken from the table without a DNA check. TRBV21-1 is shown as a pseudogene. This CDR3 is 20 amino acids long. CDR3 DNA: TGTGCCAGCAGCAAAGCGTGGGGGACTAGCGGGAGCCGACCTACCTACGAGCAGTACTTC. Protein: CASSKAWGTSGSRPTYEQYF.

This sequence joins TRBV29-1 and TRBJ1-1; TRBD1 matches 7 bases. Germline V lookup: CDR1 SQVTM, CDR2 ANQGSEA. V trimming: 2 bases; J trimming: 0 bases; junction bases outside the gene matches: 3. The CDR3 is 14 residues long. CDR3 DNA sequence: TGCAGCGTTGAAACCACAGGGGTGAACACTGAAGCTTTCTTT. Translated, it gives CSVETTGVNTEAFF.